The 26 T cell receptor beta chains listed next were all sequenced from one sample in a study of cytomegalovirus exposure and HLA in healthy donors. Generated by immunoSEQ multiplex PCR, the TCRdb table keeps only in-frame clones and is missing some. The sample contains about 64,000 clones, about 91% of which appear only once. The specimen sequenced was PBMCs. Source of these receptors: a woman between 18 and 29 years old in good health and CMV-seronegative.

V gene TRBV7-9 combines with J gene TRBJ1-1; D gene uncertain. This CDR3 has 12 amino acids. Germline lookup yields CDR1 SEHNR and CDR2 FQNEAQ (reference sequence). The V end was cut by 5 bases, the J end by 7 bases, with 11 bases between. The CDR3 loop is CASSPEVGEAFF. The CDR3 nucleotides read TGTGCCAGCAGCCCGGAGGTGGGTGAAGCTTTCTTT. The entire variable domain, with the rest obtained from reference TRBV7-9 and TRBJ1-1, is as follows: DTGVSQNPRHKITKRGQNVTFRCDPISEHNRLYWYRQTLGQGPEFLTYFQNEAQLEKSRLLSDRFSAERPKGSFSTLEIQRTEQGDSAMYLCASSPEVGEAFFGQGTRLTVV.

This sequence joins TRBV6-5 and TRBJ2-1, with TRBD2 as a possible D gene (6 bases). V was clipped by 2 bases and J by 9 bases, with 8 bases between them. Per germline, CDR1 MNHEY and CDR2 SVGAGI. This CDR3 is 12 amino acids long. CDR3: CASSYGGTEQFF. The CDR3 DNA reads as TGTGCCAGCAGTTACGGCGGGACTGAGCAGTTCTTC.

This clone was recorded only once. The rearrangement uses TRBV13 and TRBJ2-3, with D possibly matching TRBD2 (6 bases). The V and J ends lost 2 bases and 5 bases respectively, with 17 bases between them. This CDR3 region has 16 residues. Germline loops: CDR1 PRHDT, CDR2 FYEKMQ (reference sequence). CDR3: CASSLSGGYQGDTQYF. Here the CDR3 DNA reads TGTGCCAGCAGCTTATCCGGGGGATATCAAGGAGATACGCAGTATTTT.

The chain has TRBV9 and TRBJ2-7; 11 nucleotides line up with TRBD2. Germline assignment: CDR1 SGDLS and CDR2 YYNGEE. The CDR3 totals 15 residues. J was trimmed by 7 bases and V by 4 bases; bases with no gene match: 10. CDR3 in DNA: TGTGCCAGCAGCCTCGGGACTAGCGGAACCTTGGAGCAGTACTTC. Translated, it gives CASSLGTSGTLEQYF.

This clone was picked up one time. The chain uses TRBV19 and TRBJ2-1; 9 bases are a match to TRBD1. Trimming took 5 bases from V and 7 from J; bases not matched to a gene: 12. This CDR3 has 16 residues. In germline, CDR1 is LNHDA, CDR2 SQIVND (reference sequence). CDR3 protein: CASSPRSGTGLNEQFF. The CDR3 DNA is TGTGCCAGTAGTCCCAGATCTGGGACAGGGTTAAATGAGCAGTTCTTC. Together with reference TRBV19 and TRBJ2-1, the CDR3 gives the full variable domain: DGGITQSPKYLFRKEGQNVTLSCEQNLNHDAMYWYRQDPGQGLRLIYYSQIVNDFQKGDIAEGYSVSREKKESFPLTVTSAQKNPTAFYLCASSPRSGTGLNEQFFGPGTRLTVL.

This clone was seen once. V usage is TRBV2 and J usage is TRBJ1-2; TRBD1 matches 7 bases. This CDR3 has 15 amino acids. Trimming cost V 5 bases and J 4 bases; bases outside gene matches: 10. Germline CDR1 is SNHLY and CDR2 is FYNNEI. CDR3 nucleotide sequence: TGTGCCAGCAGTTTGAGGGCAGGGGGGATCTATGGCTACACCTTC. It codes for CASSLRAGGIYGYTF.

This clone was seen just once. The J gene is TRBJ2-7, the V gene TRBV28; 7 bases line up with TRBD1. V gave up 5 bases and J gave up 2 bases; unmatched junction bases: 12. The CDR3 totals 16 residues. Per germline, CDR1 MDHEN and CDR2 SYDVKM. The CDR3 reads CASSTLPGDRPYEQYF. CDR3 coding DNA: TGTGCCAGCAGTACACTCCCCGGGGACAGACCCTACGAGCAGTACTTC. Full variable domain (remainder filled in from reference TRBV28 and TRBJ2-7): DVKVTQSSRYLVKRTGEKVFLECVQDMDHENMFWYRQDPGLGLRLIYFSYDVKMKEKGDIPEGYSVSREKKERFSLILESASTNQTSMYLCASSTLPGDRPYEQYFGPGTRLTVT.

This rearrangement joins TRBV5-1 to TRBJ2-3, with D maybe TRBD2 (5 bases). The CDR3 is 12 amino acids. Trimming pared 1 base from V and 6 bases from J, leaving 6 bases between. From germline, CDR1 is SGHRS and CDR2 YFSETQ. The CDR3 DNA follows: TGCGCCAGCAGCTTGAGCGGCGATACGCAGTATTTT. Translation: CASSLSGDTQYF.

The V gene is TRBV14, the J gene TRBJ1-1; no firm D call. Looked up from germline, CDR1 is SGHDN and CDR2 is FVKESK. V lost 5 bases and J 1 base, leaving 8 bases between the germline ends. The CDR3 is 13 amino acids. The CDR3 is CASSVGRNTEAFF. The CDR3 DNA sequence: TGTGCCAGCAGCGTCGGTAGGAACACTGAAGCTTTCTTT.

The rearrangement joins TRBV4-2 to TRBJ2-1; D is undetermined. This CDR3 is 15 amino acids long. Germline CDR1 reads LGHNA; CDR2 reads YNFKEQ. Trimming pared 1 base from V and 0 bases from J, leaving 7 bases between. The CDR3 reads CASSQGTLSYNEQFF. The CDR3 DNA reads TGTGCCAGCAGCCAAGGTACTCTCTCCTACAATGAGCAGTTCTTC.

This clone has more than one count but fewer than ten. The V call is TRBV10-2, the J call TRBJ2-6, with TRBD2 matching over 7 bases. After removal of 2 bases from V and 0 bases from J, the junction contained 1 base not matched to a gene. Germline assignment: CDR1 WSHSY and CDR2 SAAADI. This CDR3 is 16 amino acids long. The CDR3 region has the DNA TGCGCCAGCAGTGAGGGCGGGGGCTCTGGGGCCAACGTCCTGACTTTC. Protein product: CASSEGGGSGANVLTF.

The genes are TRBV2 and TRBJ1-1; maybe TRBD1 (6 bases). The germline CDR1 and CDR2 sequences are SNHLY and FYNNEI. V was trimmed by 7 bases and J by 5 bases, leaving 20 bases between them. The CDR3 covers 15 residues. Written as DNA, the CDR3 is TGTGCCAGCATTCTCCCCCTTTCAGGGGCAACTGAAGCTTTCTTT. It codes for CASILPLSGATEAFF.

This clone was picked up one time. The chain links TRBV4-1 to TRBJ2-7, with 13 bases lining up with TRBD2. CDR1 and CDR2 (germline): MGHRA, YSYEKL. The CDR3 has 17 amino acids. V lost 3 bases to trimming and J lost 7 bases; unmatched junction nucleotides: 12. The CDR3 nucleotides read TGCGCCAGCAGCCATCACATAACTAGCGGGAGGGCTAGGGAGCAGTACTTC. This translates into CASSHHITSGRAREQYF.

V is TRBV7-9 and J is TRBJ2-3, with TRBD1 matching over 9 bases. The CDR3 spans 17 residues. The V gene's germline CDR1 is SEHNR and CDR2 FQNEAQ (reference sequence). V shed 5 bases, J shed 0 bases, and the junction held 9 bases outside the gene matches. The CDR3 spells CASSTYLQGASTDTQYF. CDR3 DNA: TGTGCCAGCAGCACCTACTTACAGGGGGCTAGCACAGATACGCAGTATTTT.

The chain links TRBV6-5 to TRBJ2-7; a possible D gene is TRBD2 (6 bases). CDR1 and CDR2 (germline): MNHEY, SVGAGI. Deletions cut 2 bases from V and 5 bases from J, with 13 bases between. This CDR3 has 14 residues. In DNA, the CDR3 is TGTGCCAGCAGTTACGCAGCCCAGCGGGACGAGCAGTACTTC. Its protein is CASSYAAQRDEQYF.

The chain couples TRBV6-5 to TRBJ2-5; D gene uncertain. CDR3 length: 16 amino acids. Germline V gene lookup returns CDR1 MNHEY and CDR2 SVGAGI. With 4 bases removed from V and 0 bases from J, the gap between germline ends came to 15 bases. The chain's CDR3 is CASSLYPDSYQETQYF. The DNA for the CDR3 is TGTGCCAGCAGTTTATACCCCGACTCGTACCAAGAGACCCAGTACTTC.

The V call is TRBV7-6, the J call TRBJ2-2, with 9 bases matching TRBD1. There are 15 residues in the CDR3. Per the germline V gene, CDR1 is SGHVS and CDR2 is FNYEAQ. Germline trimming cut 5 bases from V and 4 bases from J; bases unmatched to any gene: 5. This CDR3 reads CASSLGTGSTGELFF. DNA of the CDR3: TGTGCCAGCAGCCTCGGGACAGGGTCCACCGGGGAGCTGTTTTTT.

The CDR3 loop is CASSPGQYTEAFF. The CDR3 DNA is TGTGCCAGCAGCCCGGGACAATACACTGAAGCTTTCTTT. This chain joins TRBV7-9 and TRBJ1-1, with D possibly being TRBD1 (6 bases). V lost 5 bases to trimming and J lost 3 bases, with 10 bases between them. This CDR3 has 13 residues. Germline CDR1 is SEHNR and CDR2 is FQNEAQ (reference sequence).

This clone appeared a single time. The chain carries TRBV30 and TRBJ2-5; D is perhaps TRBD2 (7 bases). Trimming removed 2 bases at V and 1 base at J, with 17 bases between. Germline V gene sequence: CDR1 GTSNPN, CDR2 SVGIG (reference sequence). This CDR3 contains 16 residues. The CDR3 here is CAWSPAGARSQETQYF. CDR3 sequence (DNA): TGTGCCTGGAGTCCGGCGGGGGCCCGATCCCAAGAGACCCAGTACTTC.

V and J are TRBV7-2 and TRBJ2-2; D may be TRBD2 (6 bases). There are 14 residues in the CDR3. V lost 0 bases and J 7 bases, leaving 9 bases between the germline ends. From germline, CDR1 is SGHTA and CDR2 FQGNSA. CDR3 amino acids: CASSLAGGNGELFF. CDR3 in DNA: TGTGCCAGCAGCTTAGCGGGAGGAAACGGGGAGCTGTTTTTT.

CDR3: CSVGDNYNEQFF. The CDR3 nucleotides are TGCAGCGTTGGTGACAACTACAATGAGCAGTTCTTC. V usage is TRBV29-1 and J usage is TRBJ2-1; D remains ambiguous. The CDR3 sequence is 12 residues long. Germline assignment: CDR1 SQVTM and CDR2 ANQGSEA. Trimming stripped 4 bases from V and 3 bases from J, with 7 bases between.

The CDR3 region has the DNA TGTGCCAGCAGTGGGACTAGCGGGGGCCACAATGAGCAGTTCTTC. This translates into CASSGTSGGHNEQFF. The chain links TRBV6-4 to TRBJ2-1, with 13 bases lining up with TRBD2. The germline V gene encodes CDR1 MRHNA and CDR2 SNTAGT. The CDR3 has 15 amino acids. V shed 4 bases and J 5 bases; nucleotides not matched to a gene: 2.

This chain joins TRBV28 and TRBJ2-6; 7 bases are shared with TRBD2. J lost 0 bases, V lost 6 bases, and 11 bases had no gene match. The CDR3 has 18 residues. The V gene's germline CDR1 is MDHEN and CDR2 SYDVKM. CDR3 nucleotide sequence: TGTGCCAGCAGCCCACTGGCGGGAGTCACCTCTGGGGCCAACGTCCTGACTTTC. Protein: CASSPLAGVTSGANVLTF.

The rearrangement joins TRBV7-9 to TRBJ2-7; 9 nucleotides line up with TRBD2. V gave up 0 bases and J gave up 3 bases; unmatched junction bases: 6. The CDR3 runs 16 residues. Germline assignment: CDR1 SEHNR and CDR2 FQNEAQ (reference sequence). CDR3 amino acids: CASSLAIAGVFYEQYF. The CDR3 bases are TGTGCCAGCAGCTTAGCGATAGCGGGAGTATTCTACGAGCAGTACTTC.

This clone showed up just a few times. The chain carries TRBV6-5 and TRBJ1-4; TRBD1 matches at 8 bases. The V segment lost 6 bases and the J segment 7 bases; nucleotides outside the gene matches: 4. Germline loops: CDR1 MNHEY, CDR2 SVGAGI. The CDR3 sequence is 13 residues long. The CDR3 DNA is TGTGCCAGCAGCCGTGACAGGGGTGAAAAACTGTTTTTT. It encodes CASSRDRGEKLFF.

CDR3 nucleotide sequence: TGCAGCGTTGAAGTTACTCACACAGATACGCAGTATTTT. Translation: CSVEVTHTDTQYF. The rearrangement joins TRBV29-1 to TRBJ2-3; D is ambiguous. Trimming pared 1 base from V and 2 bases from J, leaving 7 bases between. This CDR3 spans 13 amino acids. Per germline, CDR1 SQVTM and CDR2 ANQGSEA.